This T cell receptor beta chain was profiled in a study of tumor and adjacent non-tumor tissue in lung cancer. Study information: The cohort had 12 adenocarcinoma, 2 squamous cell and 1 small cell patients. The patients, approximately nine men and four to six women, were about 31 to 76 with stage I to III disease.

RNA was extracted from bulk tissue without any cell sorting. More than 3 cm separated this lung sample from the edge of the tumor. Between August and November 2014, newly diagnosed, chemotherapy-naive lung cancer patients underwent thoracic surgery in China. Ends included, the CDR3 has 12 residues. Germline loops: CDR1 SQVTM, CDR2 ANQGSEA. As concerns this clonotype: Its antigen is undetermined. Lacking the conserved final phenylalanine or tryptophan, this CDR3 likely reflects a read error. The DNA is omitted, as the CDR3 cannot be located on it reliably, and the CDR3 follows TCRdb's listing.

Three rounds of nested PCR, following a modified ARM-PCR protocol, produced the TCRbeta library. TCRdb re-called the multiplex PCR reads through MiXCR, storing one row per CDR3 protein. The table records 90,000 to 110,000 distinct CDR3 sequences, about 61% of them present only once. Study outcomes and limitations: Significantly higher TCR diversity was found in tumor than normal lung.

Sequencing used distant non-tumor lung tissue. The clonotype originates from a man aged 55 to 69 with non-small cell lung cancer. V usage is TRBV29-1 and J usage is TRBJ2-7; the table's TRBD2 call for D was not verified on the DNA. CDR3 sequence reads: CTVNPPTGEQYL.